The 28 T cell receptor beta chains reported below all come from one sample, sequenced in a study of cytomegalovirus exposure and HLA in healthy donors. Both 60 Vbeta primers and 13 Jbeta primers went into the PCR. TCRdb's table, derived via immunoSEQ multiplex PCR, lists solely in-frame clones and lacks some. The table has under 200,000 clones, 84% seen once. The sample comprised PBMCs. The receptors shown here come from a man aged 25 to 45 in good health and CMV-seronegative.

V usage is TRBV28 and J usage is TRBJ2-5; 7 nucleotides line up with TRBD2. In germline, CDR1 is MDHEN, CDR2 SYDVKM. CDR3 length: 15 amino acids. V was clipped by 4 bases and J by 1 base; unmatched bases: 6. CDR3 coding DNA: TGTGCCAGCAGTTCGACCGGGACTACCCAAGAGACCCAGTACTTC. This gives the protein CASSSTGTTQETQYF.

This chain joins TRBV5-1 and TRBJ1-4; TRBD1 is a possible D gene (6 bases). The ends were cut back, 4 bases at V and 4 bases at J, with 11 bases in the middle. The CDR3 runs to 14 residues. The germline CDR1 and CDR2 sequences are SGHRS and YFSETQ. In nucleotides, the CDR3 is TGCGCCAGCAGCCTCCAGGGGATTAATGAAAAACTGTTTTTT. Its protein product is CASSLQGINEKLFF.

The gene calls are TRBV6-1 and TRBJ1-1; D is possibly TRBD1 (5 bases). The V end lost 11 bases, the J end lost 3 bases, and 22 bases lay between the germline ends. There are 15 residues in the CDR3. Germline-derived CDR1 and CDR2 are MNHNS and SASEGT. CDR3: CAGGFQPGQYTEAFF. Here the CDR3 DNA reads TGTGCCGGCGGATTCCAGCCAGGGCAGTACACTGAAGCTTTCTTT.

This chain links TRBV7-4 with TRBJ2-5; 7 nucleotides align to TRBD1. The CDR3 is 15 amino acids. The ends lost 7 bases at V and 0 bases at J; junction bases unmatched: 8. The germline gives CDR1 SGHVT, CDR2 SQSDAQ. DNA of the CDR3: TGTGCCAGCACCTCCTGGGGACAGAACCAAGAGACCCAGTACTTC. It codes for CASTSWGQNQETQYF.

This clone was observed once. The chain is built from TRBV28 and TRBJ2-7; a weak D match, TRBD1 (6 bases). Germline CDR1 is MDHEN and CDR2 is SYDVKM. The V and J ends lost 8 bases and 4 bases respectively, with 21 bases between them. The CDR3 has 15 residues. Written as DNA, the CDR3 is TGTGCCAGCTTTACTCCGGGACAAGGAGTTTACGAGCAGTACTTC. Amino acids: CASFTPGQGVYEQYF.

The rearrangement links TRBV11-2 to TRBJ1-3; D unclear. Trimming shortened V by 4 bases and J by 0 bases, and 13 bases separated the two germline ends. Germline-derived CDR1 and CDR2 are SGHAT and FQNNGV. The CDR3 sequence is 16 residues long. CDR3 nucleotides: TGTGCCAGCAGCTCGCTGAGGACTCGCTCTGGAAACACCATATATTTT. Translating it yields CASSSLRTRSGNTIYF.

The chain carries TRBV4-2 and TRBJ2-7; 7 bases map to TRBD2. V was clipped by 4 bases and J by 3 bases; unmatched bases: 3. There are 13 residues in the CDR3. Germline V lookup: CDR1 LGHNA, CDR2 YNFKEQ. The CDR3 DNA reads TGTGCCAGCAGCCCTCTAGCGGACTACGAGCAGTACTTC. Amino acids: CASSPLADYEQYF.

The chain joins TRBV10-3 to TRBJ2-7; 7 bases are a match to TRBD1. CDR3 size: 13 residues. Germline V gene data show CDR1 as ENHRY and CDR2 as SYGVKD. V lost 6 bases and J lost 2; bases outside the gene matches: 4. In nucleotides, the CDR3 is TGTGCCATCAGCCCCGGACAGGCCTACGAGCAGTACTTC. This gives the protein CAISPGQAYEQYF.

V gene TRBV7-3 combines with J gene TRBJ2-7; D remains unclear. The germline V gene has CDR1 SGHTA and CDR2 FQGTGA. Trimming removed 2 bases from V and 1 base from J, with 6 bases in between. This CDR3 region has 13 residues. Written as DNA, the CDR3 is TGTGCCAGCAGCTTATACAGTTCCTACGAGCAGTACTTC. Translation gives CASSLYSSYEQYF.

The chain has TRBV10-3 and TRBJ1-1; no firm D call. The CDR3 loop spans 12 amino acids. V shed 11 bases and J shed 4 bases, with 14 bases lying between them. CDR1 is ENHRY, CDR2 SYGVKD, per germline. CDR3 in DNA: TGTGCCGTTCGAGATGGGAGCACTGAAGCTTTCTTT. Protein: CAVRDGSTEAFF.

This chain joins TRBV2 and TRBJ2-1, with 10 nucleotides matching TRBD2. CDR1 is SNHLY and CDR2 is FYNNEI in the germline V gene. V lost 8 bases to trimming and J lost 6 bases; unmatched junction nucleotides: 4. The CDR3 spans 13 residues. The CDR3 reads CASSSGSGNEQFF. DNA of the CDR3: TGTGCCAGCTCTAGCGGGAGCGGCAATGAGCAGTTCTTC. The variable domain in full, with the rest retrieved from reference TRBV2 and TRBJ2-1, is EPEVTQTPSHQVTQMGQEVILRCVPISNHLYFYWYRQILGQKVEFLVSFYNNEISEKSEIFDDQFSVERPDGSNFTLKIRSTKLEDSAMYFCASSSGSGNEQFFGPGTRLTVL.

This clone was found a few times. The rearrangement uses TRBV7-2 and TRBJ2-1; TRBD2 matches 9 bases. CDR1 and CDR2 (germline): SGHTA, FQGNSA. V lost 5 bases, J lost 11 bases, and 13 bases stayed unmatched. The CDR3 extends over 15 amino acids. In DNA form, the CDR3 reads TGTGCCAGCAGCCTGATGGGCGGGGGGGAATTTCAGCAGTTCTTC. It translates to CASSLMGGGEFQQFF.

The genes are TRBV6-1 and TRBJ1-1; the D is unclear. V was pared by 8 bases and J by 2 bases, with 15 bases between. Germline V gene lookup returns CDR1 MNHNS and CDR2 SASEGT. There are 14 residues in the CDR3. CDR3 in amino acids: CASLSGTDNTEAFF. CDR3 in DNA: TGTGCCAGCTTGAGCGGTACAGATAACACTGAAGCTTTCTTT.

For the CDR3, the DNA is TGTGCTAGTGGTTTGGCCCTCAAGGGGGGGACGGGGGCCAACGTCCTGACTTTC. It codes for CASGLALKGGTGANVLTF. The gene calls are TRBV12-5 and TRBJ2-6, with D perhaps TRBD2 (7 bases). The CDR3 is 18 amino acids. The V end was cut by 1 base, the J end by 4 bases, with 17 bases between. From germline, CDR1 is LGHNT and CDR2 FRNRAP.

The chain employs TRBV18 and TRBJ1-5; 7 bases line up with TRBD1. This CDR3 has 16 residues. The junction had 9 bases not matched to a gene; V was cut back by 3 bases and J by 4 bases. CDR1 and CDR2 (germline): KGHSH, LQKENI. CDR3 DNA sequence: TGTGCCAGCTCACCCTCCCCGCAGGGGGATAATCAGCCCCAGCATTTT. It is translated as CASSPSPQGDNQPQHF.

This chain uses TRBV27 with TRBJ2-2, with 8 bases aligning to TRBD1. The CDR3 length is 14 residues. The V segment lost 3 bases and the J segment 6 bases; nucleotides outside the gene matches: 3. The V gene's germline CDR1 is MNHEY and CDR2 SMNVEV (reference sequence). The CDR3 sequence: CASSFVRGPGELFF. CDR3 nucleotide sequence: TGTGCCAGCAGTTTCGTCAGGGGGCCCGGGGAGCTGTTTTTT.

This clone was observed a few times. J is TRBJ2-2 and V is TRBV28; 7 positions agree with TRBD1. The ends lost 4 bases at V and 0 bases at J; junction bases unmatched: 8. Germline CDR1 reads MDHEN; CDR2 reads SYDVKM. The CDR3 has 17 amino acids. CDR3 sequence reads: CASSSRWGTANTGELFF. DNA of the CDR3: TGTGCCAGCAGTTCCCGGTGGGGGACAGCGAACACCGGGGAGCTGTTTTTT.

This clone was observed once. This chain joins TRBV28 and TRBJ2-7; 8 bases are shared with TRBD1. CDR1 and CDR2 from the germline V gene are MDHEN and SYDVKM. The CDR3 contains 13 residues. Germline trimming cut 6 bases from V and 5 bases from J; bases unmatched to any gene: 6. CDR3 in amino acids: CASSRTGGHEQYF. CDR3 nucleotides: TGTGCCAGCAGCAGAACAGGGGGTCACGAGCAGTACTTC.

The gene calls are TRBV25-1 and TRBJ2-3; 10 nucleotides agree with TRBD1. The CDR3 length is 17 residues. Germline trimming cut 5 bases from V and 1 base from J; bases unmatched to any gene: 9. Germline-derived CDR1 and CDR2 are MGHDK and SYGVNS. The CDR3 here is CASSSYVGTGGTDTQYF. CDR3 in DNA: TGTGCCAGCAGTTCCTACGTAGGGACAGGGGGCACAGATACGCAGTATTTT.

The CDR3 nucleotides read TGTGCCAGCAGTTTATCATGGGGAGAGAATGGCTACACCTTC. As protein: CASSLSWGENGYTF. The rearrangement uses TRBV27 and TRBJ1-2; no clear D gene. Germline V gene lookup returns CDR1 MNHEY and CDR2 SMNVEV (reference sequence). The CDR3 has 14 amino acids. V shed 0 bases and J shed 6 bases, with 11 bases lying between them.

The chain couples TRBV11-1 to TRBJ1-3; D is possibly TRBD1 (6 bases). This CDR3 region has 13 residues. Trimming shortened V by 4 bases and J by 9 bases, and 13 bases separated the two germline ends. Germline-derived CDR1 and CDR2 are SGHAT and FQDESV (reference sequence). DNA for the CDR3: TGTGCCAGCAGCTGGGCAGGGGACGGCACCATATATTTT. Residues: CASSWAGDGTIYF. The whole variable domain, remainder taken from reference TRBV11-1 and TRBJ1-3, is EAEVAQSPRYKITEKSQAVAFWCDPISGHATLYWYRQILGQGPELLVQFQDESVVDDSQLPKDRFSAERLKGVDSTLKIQPAELGDSAMYLCASSWAGDGTIYFGEGSWLTVV.

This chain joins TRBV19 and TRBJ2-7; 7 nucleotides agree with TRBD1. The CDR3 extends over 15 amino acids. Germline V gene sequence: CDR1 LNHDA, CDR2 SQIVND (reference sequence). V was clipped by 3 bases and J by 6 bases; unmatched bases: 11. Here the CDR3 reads CASSMGSRGPSEQYF. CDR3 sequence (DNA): TGTGCCAGTAGTATGGGGAGTAGGGGGCCGAGCGAGCAGTACTTC.

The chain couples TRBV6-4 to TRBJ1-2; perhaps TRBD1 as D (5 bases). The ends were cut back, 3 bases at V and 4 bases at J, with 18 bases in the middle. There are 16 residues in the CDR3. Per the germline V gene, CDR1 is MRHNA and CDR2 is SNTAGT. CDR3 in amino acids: CASSDGRGGDPYGYTF. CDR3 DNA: TGTGCCAGCAGTGATGGGAGGGGTGGGGATCCCTATGGCTACACCTTC.

In DNA, the CDR3 is TGTGCCAGCAGCTTGCAGGGCGCCAATGAAAAACTGTTTTTT. The encoded protein is CASSLQGANEKLFF. The chain joins TRBV5-5 to TRBJ1-4, with TRBD1 as a possible D gene (5 bases). The V gene lost 1 base and the J gene lost 5 bases, with 9 bases spanning the gap. Germline V gene lookup returns CDR1 SGHKS and CDR2 YYEKEE (reference sequence). CDR3 length: 14 amino acids.

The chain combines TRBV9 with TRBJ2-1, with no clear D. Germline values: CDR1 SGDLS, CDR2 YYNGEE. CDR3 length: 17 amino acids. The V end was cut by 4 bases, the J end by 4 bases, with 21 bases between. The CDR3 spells CASSPRMGGMRYNEQFF. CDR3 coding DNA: TGTGCCAGCAGCCCCCGTATGGGTGGCATGCGGTACAATGAGCAGTTCTTC.

In nucleotides, the CDR3 is TGTGCCATCAGCATACTACAGGGGGGGACAAATGAGCAGTTCTTC. This gives the protein CAISILQGGTNEQFF. The rearrangement joins TRBV10-3 to TRBJ2-1, with D possibly being TRBD1 (8 bases). The germline V and J ends were trimmed by 6 bases and 7 bases, with 19 bases remaining between them. CDR3 length: 15 residues. CDR1 is ENHRY, CDR2 SYGVKD, per germline.

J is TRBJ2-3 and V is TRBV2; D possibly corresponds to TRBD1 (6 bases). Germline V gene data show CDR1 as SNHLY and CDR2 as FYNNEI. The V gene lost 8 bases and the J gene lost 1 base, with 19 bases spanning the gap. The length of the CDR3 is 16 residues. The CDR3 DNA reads TGTGCCAGCCCGCCAACAGGGAGACCACGCACAGATACGCAGTATTTT. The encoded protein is CASPPTGRPRTDTQYF.

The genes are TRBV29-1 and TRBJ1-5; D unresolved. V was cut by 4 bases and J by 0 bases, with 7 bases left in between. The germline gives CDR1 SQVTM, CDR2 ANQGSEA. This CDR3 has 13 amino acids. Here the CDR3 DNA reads TGCAGCGTTGCGGGTAGTAGCAATCAGCCCCAGCATTTT. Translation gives CSVAGSSNQPQHF.